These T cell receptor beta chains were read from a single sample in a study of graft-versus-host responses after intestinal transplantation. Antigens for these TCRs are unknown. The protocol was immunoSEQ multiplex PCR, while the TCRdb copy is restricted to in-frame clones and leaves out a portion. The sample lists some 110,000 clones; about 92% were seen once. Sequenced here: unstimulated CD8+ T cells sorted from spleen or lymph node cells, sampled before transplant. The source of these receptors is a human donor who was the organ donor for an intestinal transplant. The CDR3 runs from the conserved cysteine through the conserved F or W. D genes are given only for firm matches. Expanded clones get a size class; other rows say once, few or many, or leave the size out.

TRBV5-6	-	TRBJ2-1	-	TGTGCCAGCAGCCACTATCCCACGGTTAGCTCCTACAATGAGCAGTTCTTC	CASSHYPTVSSYNEQFF
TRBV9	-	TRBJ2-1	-	TGTGCCAGCAGCTCAAACATAGCGGAGCAGTTCTTC	CASSSNIAEQFF
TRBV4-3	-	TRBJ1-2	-	TGCGCCAGCAGCCAAGATTTGGCAGGAATTCGCACCTTC	CASSQDLAGIRTF
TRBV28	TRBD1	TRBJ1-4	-	TGTGCCAGCGACGGGACAGGGGGTGAAAAACTGTTTTTT	CASDGTGGEKLFF
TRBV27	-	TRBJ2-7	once	TGTGCCAGCAGGATCTCCGTGCAGTCGGGGAACGAGCAGTACTTC	CASRISVQSGNEQYF
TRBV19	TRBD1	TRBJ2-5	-	TGTGCCAGTGCCCCCCTCGCGGACAGGGCGCCGGAGTACTTC	CASAPLADRAPEYF
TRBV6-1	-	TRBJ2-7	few	TGTGCCAGCAGTGAATTGGGCCCCTTATACGAGCAGTACTTC	CASSELGPLYEQYF
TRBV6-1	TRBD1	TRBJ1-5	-	TGTGCCAGCAGTGAAGCTAGGGACAGGGGAAATCAGCCCCAGCATTTT	CASSEARDRGNQPQHF
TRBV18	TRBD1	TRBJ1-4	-	TGTGCCAGCTCACCACGACAGGGGACTAATGAAAAACTGTTTTTT	CASSPRQGTNEKLFF
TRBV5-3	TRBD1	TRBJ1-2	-	TGTGCCAGAAGCGTGAGGGCGGGGACAGGGAGATGGGGCTACACCTTC	CARSVRAGTGRWGYTF
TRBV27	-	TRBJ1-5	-	TGTGCCAGCAGTTTAAATCCGTATAGCAATCAGCCCCAGCATTTT	CASSLNPYSNQPQHF
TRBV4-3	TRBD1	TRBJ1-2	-	TGCGCCAGCAGCCCGGACAGGAGTTCCTATGGCTACACCTTC	CASSPDRSSYGYTF
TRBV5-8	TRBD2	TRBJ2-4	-	TGTGCCAGCAGCCCAACCACCGGGACTAGCGGGAGGCTGGACATTCAGTACTTC	CASSPTTGTSGRLDIQYF
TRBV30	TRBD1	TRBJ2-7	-	TGTGCCTGGTCACAGGGGAGCTCCTACGAGCAGTACTTC	CAWSQGSSYEQYF
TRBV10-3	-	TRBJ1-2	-	TGTGCCATCAGTGGTCCGGGGGGCAGTGGCTACACCTTC	CAISGPGGSGYTF
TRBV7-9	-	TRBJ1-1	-	TGTGCCAGCATCCCGGGCAGGGCAGACACTGAAGCTTTCTTT	CASIPGRADTEAFF
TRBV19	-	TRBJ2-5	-	TGTGCCAGTAGTATAGATCTATCAGGGGCGGGGGAGACCCAGTACTTC	CASSIDLSGAGETQYF
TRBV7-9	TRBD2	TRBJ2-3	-	TGTGCCAGCAGCTTAGGGTGGGAGGGCCTCACAGATACGCAGTATTTT	CASSLGWEGLTDTQYF
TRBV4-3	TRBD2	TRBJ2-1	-	TGCGCCAGCAGCCAAGATACTAGCGGGAGGGTGGAGCAGTTCTTC	CASSQDTSGRVEQFF
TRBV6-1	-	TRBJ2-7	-	TGTGCCAGCAGTGATACCAGGCAGGGGCTCTACGAGCAGTACTTC	CASSDTRQGLYEQYF
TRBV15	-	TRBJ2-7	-	TGTGCCACAGGATCCGGGGCCTACTACGAGCAGTACTTC	CATGSGAYYEQYF
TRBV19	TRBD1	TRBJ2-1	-	TGTGCCAGTAGTATTTCAGGGGGCGTCGGTCGTGAGCAGTTCTTC	CASSISGGVGREQFF
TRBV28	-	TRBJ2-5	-	TGTGCCAGCAGTTTATTCCCGACTAGTTCGGAGTACTTC	CASSLFPTSSEYF
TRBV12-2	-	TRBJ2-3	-	TGTGCAAGTCGCTTAGCCCACGTTGGGCTAGCGGGAAGCAGTACGCAGTATTTT	CASRLAHVGLAGSSTQYF
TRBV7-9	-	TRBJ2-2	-	TGTGCCAGCAGCCACCCAAACACCGGGGAGCTGTTTTTT	CASSHPNTGELFF
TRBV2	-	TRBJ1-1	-	TGTGCCAGCAGTCCAAGACAGGTCACGAACACTGAAGCTTTCTTT	CASSPRQVTNTEAFF
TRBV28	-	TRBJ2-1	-	TGTGCCAGCAGTTTTCTGGCGGGAACCCACAATGAGCAGTTCTTC	CASSFLAGTHNEQFF
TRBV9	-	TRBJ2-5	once	TGTGCCAGCAGCGTAGGGGGTAACCAAGAGACCCAGTACTTC	CASSVGGNQETQYF
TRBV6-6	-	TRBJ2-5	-	TGTGCCACCTTCCTCGCGGAGACCCAGTACTTC	CATFLAETQYF
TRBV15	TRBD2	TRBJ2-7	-	TGTGCCACCAGCGAGGGGACTAGCGGGAGCTACGAGCAGTACTTC	CATSEGTSGSYEQYF
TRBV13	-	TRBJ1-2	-	TGTGCCAGTAGCTTAGGTTGGTCCCAGAACTATGGCTACACCTTC	CASSLGWSQNYGYTF
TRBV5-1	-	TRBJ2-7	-	TGCGCCAGCAGAGAGGGGAACGAGCAGTACTTC	CASREGNEQYF
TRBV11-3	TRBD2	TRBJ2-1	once	TGTGCCAGCAGCAGAGGAGGGACTAGCGTATGGAATGAGCAGTTCTTC	CASSRGGTSVWNEQFF
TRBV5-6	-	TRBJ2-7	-	TGTGCCAGCAGCTTGGGGGCCTCCTACGAGCAGTACTTC	CASSLGASYEQYF
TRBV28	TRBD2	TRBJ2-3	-	TGTGCCAGCAGTTTATCCCTAGCGGGAGATACGCAGTATTTT	CASSLSLAGDTQYF
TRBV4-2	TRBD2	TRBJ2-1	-	TGTGCCAGCAGCTCAGTCCGAGGACTAGCGACCTCCTACAATGAGCAGTTCTTC	CASSSVRGLATSYNEQFF
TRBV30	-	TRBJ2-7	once	TGTGCCTGGGGAGACAGTAACTCCTACGAGCAGTACTTC	CAWGDSNSYEQYF
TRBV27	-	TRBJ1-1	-	TGTGCCAGCAGCCTTGGACGGTTTGTGGATACTGAAGCTTTCTTT	CASSLGRFVDTEAFF
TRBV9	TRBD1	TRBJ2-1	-	TGTGCCAGCAGCGTACTCTTCGGACAGGGGTCCCATGAGCAGTTCTTC	CASSVLFGQGSHEQFF
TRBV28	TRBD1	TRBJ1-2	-	TGTGCCAGCAGTCTGGGACAGGGGGTTGACTATGGCTACACCTTC	CASSLGQGVDYGYTF
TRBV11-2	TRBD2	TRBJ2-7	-	TGTGCCAGCAGCTTGGCGGCGGGAGGTGTTCTTTGGGAGCAGTACTTC	CASSLAAGGVLWEQYF
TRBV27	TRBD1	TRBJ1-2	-	TGTGCCAGCAGTTTATCCGCGAACAGGGGGCGCGACTATGGCTACACCTTC	CASSLSANRGRDYGYTF